These T cell receptor beta chains were read from a single sample in a study of blood T cell repertoires in COVID-19. TCRdb keeps only in-frame clones here, not all; method: immunoSEQ multiplex PCR. The sample carries fewer than 350,000 clones, roughly 89% recorded once. The source material was PBMCs or T cells enriched from blood (not recorded which). These receptors all come from a woman in her late teens or twenties with acute COVID-19. The CDR3 runs from the conserved cysteine through the conserved F or W. A D gene is named only where the DNA matches it firmly. Clone size is not always given. Where it is, it says once, few, many or a class for expanded clones.

d_gene	v_gene	j_gene	abundance	CDR3nt	CDR3aa
.	TRBV19	TRBJ2-3	.	TGTGCCAGTAGTATAGTGGTGCGAGATACGCAGTATTTT	CASSIVVRDTQYF
.	TRBV6-5	TRBJ1-6	.	TGTGCCAGCAGTTACTCTAGGAGCTCCTATAATTCACCCCTCCACTTT	CASSYSRSSYNSPLHF
TRBD1	TRBV28	TRBJ1-3	once	TGTGCCAGCAGTTCAGCCGGGACAGGGGCGCGTAACACCATATATTTT	CASSSAGTGARNTIYF
.	TRBV7-2	TRBJ1-5	.	TGTGCCAGCAGCCCCTGGGGGGGCAATCAGCCCCAGCATTTT	CASSPWGGNQPQHF
.	TRBV27	TRBJ2-3	.	TGTGCCAGCAGTATCGACAGGGACCTGGGACTCACAGATACGCAGTATTTT	CASSIDRDLGLTDTQYF
.	TRBV18	TRBJ2-2	.	TGTGCCAGCTCCGACAGGCCCACGAACACCGGGGAGCTGTTTTTT	CASSDRPTNTGELFF
TRBD2	TRBV27	TRBJ2-7	.	TGTGCCAGCAGCCTGATTCGGGGACTAGCCGTACCCTACGAGCAGTACTTC	CASSLIRGLAVPYEQYF
.	TRBV18	TRBJ2-5	.	TGTGCCAGCTCACCACCGTCGGGACTGCAACAAGAGACCCAGTACTTC	CASSPPSGLQQETQYF
TRBD2	TRBV28	TRBJ2-7	.	TGTGCCAGCAGTTTCGGACTAGCGGGGATATACGAGCAGTACTTC	CASSFGLAGIYEQYF
.	TRBV18	TRBJ2-5	.	TGTGCCAGCTCACCGAGGTCGGGGGAAGAGACCCAGTACTTC	CASSPRSGEETQYF
.	TRBV27	TRBJ1-1	.	TGTGCCAGCAGTCCACAGGGTAACACTGAAGCTTTCTTT	CASSPQGNTEAFF
TRBD2	TRBV30	TRBJ2-7	.	TGTGCCTGGGGCCCTAAGCGGGAGCCCTACGAGCAGTACTTC	CAWGPKREPYEQYF
TRBD1	TRBV18	TRBJ2-1	.	TGTGCCAGCTCACCACCCGGGACAGGGTCCTACAATGAGCAGTTCTTC	CASSPPGTGSYNEQFF
.	TRBV5-1	TRBJ2-7	.	TGCGCCAGCAGCTTAAGCGATTTTGGCTCCTACGAGCAGTACTTC	CASSLSDFGSYEQYF
.	TRBV7-9	TRBJ2-5	.	TGTGCCAGCACCGAACCAGGACGTCGCGGACAGAGCCTTCAAGAGACCCAGTACTTC	CASTEPGRRGQSLQETQYF
.	TRBV5-1	TRBJ1-2	.	TGCGCCAGCAGCCCCCGCGGGAACTATGGCTACACCTTC	CASSPRGNYGYTF
.	TRBV27	TRBJ1-6	.	TGTGCCACAGGAGGGGTGAACTCACCCCTCCACTTT	CATGGVNSPLHF
TRBD1	TRBV28	TRBJ2-7	.	TGTGCCAGCAGCCCCGACAGGGTAGGGCCTAGGGGCTACGAGCAGTACTTC	CASSPDRVGPRGYEQYF
TRBD1	TRBV15	TRBJ1-5	once	TGTGCCACTTCCGGGACAGTCAATCAGCCCCAGCATTTT	CATSGTVNQPQHF
.	TRBV7-2	TRBJ2-3	.	TGTGCCAGCAGCCCGGGACTCATAAACACAGATACGCAGTATTTT	CASSPGLINTDTQYF
.	TRBV7-2	TRBJ1-6	.	TGTGCCAGCAGCTTAATTCGCCAAGCTTCACCCCTCCACTTT	CASSLIRQASPLHF
TRBD2	TRBV10-2	TRBJ2-1	.	TGCGCCAGCAGTGAAGCGGGATACTCCTACAATGAGCAGTTCTTC	CASSEAGYSYNEQFF
TRBD2	TRBV7-9	TRBJ2-3	.	TGTGCCAGCAGCTTTCCGGCTAGCGGGAGGGCAGATACGCAGTATTTT	CASSFPASGRADTQYF
.	TRBV19	TRBJ1-5	.	TGTGCCAGTAGTATGCCCAGGGCTGGTAATCAGCCCCAGCATTTT	CASSMPRAGNQPQHF
TRBD1	TRBV15	TRBJ1-5	.	TGTGCCACCAAAGTTGACAGGGGAAGCAATCAGCCCCAGCATTTT	CATKVDRGSNQPQHF
TRBD1	TRBV6-1	TRBJ2-2	.	TGTGCCAGCAGTGAAGTCCCCGGACAGGGAGCCGGGGAGCTGTTTTTT	CASSEVPGQGAGELFF
.	TRBV7-9	TRBJ2-6	.	TGTGCCAGCACAAAACAGGGACAACGCCCCTCTGGGGCCAACGTCCTGACTTTC	CASTKQGQRPSGANVLTF
.	TRBV21-1	TRBJ2-2	.	TGTGCCAGCAGCGCCCGACAGGCGCCTTTTTACACCGGGGAGCTGTTTTTT	CASSARQAPFYTGELFF
.	TRBV27	TRBJ1-2	.	TGTGCCAGCAGACCCCCCATGGACAGTGGGGCATGGTATGGCTACACCTTC	CASRPPMDSGAWYGYTF